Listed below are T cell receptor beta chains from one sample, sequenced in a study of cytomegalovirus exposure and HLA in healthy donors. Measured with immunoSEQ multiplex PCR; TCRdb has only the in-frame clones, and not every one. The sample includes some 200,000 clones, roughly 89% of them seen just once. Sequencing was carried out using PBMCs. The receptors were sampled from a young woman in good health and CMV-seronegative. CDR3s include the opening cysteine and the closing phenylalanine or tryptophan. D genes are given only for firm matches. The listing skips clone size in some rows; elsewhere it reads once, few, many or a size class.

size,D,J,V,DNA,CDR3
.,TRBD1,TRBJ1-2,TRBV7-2,TGTGCCAGCAGCTTAGGAGGGGGCAGAATCGACTATGGCTACACCTTC,CASSLGGGRIDYGYTF
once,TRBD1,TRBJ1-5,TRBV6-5,TGTGCCAGCAGCCCCCAGACAGGGGGGAATCAGCCCCAGCATTTT,CASSPQTGGNQPQHF
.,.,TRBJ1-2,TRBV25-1,TGTGCCAGCAGTGAATACACTACGCGGGGCTACACCTTC,CASSEYTTRGYTF
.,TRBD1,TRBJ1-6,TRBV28,TGTGCCAGCACCTACCCCCAGGGACAGGGGTCACCCCTCCACTTT,CASTYPQGQGSPLHF
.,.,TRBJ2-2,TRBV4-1,TGCGCCAGCAGCCAAGAATGGGCTCCCGGGGAGCTGTTTTTT,CASSQEWAPGELFF
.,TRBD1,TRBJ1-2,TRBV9,TGTGCCAGCAGCCTCCCGGGACAGGGATTCTCGGGCTACACCTTC,CASSLPGQGFSGYTF
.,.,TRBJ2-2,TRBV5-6,TGTGCCAGCAGCGCCCTAGGGACAAGTAACACCGGGGAGCTGTTTTTT,CASSALGTSNTGELFF
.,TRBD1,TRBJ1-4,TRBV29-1,TGCAGCGTTGAAAACAGGGGGATAGGTGAAAAACTGTTTTTT,CSVENRGIGEKLFF
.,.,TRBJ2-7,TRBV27,TGTGCCAGCAGACTAGAGCGAGGATCCTACGAGCAGTACTTC,CASRLERGSYEQYF
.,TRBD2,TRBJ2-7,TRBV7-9,TGTGCCAGCAGCTTAGTCCAGTCAGCGGGGGGCTACGAGCAGTACTTC,CASSLVQSAGGYEQYF